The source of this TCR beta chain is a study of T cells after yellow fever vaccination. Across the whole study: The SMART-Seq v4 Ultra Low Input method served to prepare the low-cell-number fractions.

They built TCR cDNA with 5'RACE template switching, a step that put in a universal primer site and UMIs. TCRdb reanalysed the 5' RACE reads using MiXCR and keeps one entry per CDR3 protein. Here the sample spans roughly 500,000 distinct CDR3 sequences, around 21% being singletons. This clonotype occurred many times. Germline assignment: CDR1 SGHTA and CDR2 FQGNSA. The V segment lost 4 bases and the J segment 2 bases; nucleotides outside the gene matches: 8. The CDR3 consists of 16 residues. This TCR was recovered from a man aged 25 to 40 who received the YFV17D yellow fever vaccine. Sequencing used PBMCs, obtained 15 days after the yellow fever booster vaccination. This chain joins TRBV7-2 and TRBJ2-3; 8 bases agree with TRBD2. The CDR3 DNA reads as TGTGCCAGCAGCTCCCCAGCGGGGGATCCCACAGATACGCAGTATTTT. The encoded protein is CASSSPAGDPTDTQYF. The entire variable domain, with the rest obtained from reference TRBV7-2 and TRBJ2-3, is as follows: GAGVSQSPSNKVTEKGKDVELRCDPISGHTALYWYRQSLGQGLEFLIYFQGNSAPDKSGLPSDRFSAERTGGSVSTLTIQRTQQEDSAVYLCASSSPAGDPTDTQYFGPGTRLTVL.